This T cell receptor beta chain is from a study of control samples from healthy donors and cancer patients. Sequencing used immunoSEQ multiplex PCR; TCRdb keeps in-frame clones, though not all of them. This table has about 92,000 clones, about four fifths appearing once. Sequenced sample: blood. The clonotype originates from a woman aged 60 to 75 in good health.

Here the CDR3 reads CASTLMGWTGNTEAFF. The CDR3 region has the DNA TGTGCCAGCACTCTAATGGGGTGGACAGGGAACACTGAAGCTTTCTTT. V is TRBV28 and J is TRBJ1-1, with 7 positions matching TRBD1. J lost 1 base, V lost 7 bases, and 12 bases had no gene match. From germline, CDR1 is MDHEN and CDR2 SYDVKM. CDR3 length equals 16 residues.